Following are 4 T cell receptor beta chains from one sample sequenced in a study of TIL therapy for anti-PD-1-resistant metastatic lung cancer. Time point specified: pre-treatment sample, taken before nivolumab and TIL therapy. The immunoSEQ assay was v3. Profiled with immunoSEQ multiplex PCR; TCRdb holds only in-frame clones, not every one. The sample has just over 45,000 clones; less than 80% are singletons. Source: blood, taken at baseline. Receptors originate from a man in his 70s with non-small cell lung cancer.

The genes are TRBV6-5 and TRBJ2-3, with 10 bases that match TRBD2. The CDR3 has 15 residues. The germline V gene has CDR1 MNHEY and CDR2 SVGAGI. After removal of 2 bases from V and 5 bases from J, the junction contained 4 bases not matched to a gene. CDR3 sequence (DNA): TGTGCCAGCAGTTACCTAGCGGGAGAACAAGATACGCAGTATTTT. Its protein product is CASSYLAGEQDTQYF.

The chain recombines TRBV4-1 with TRBJ2-1; 7 bases are shared with TRBD1. Trimming at V came to 0 bases and at J to 6 bases, leaving 5 bases not matched to a gene. Germline V gene data show CDR1 as MGHRA and CDR2 as YSYEKL. The CDR3 length is 15 residues. In nucleotides, the CDR3 is TGCGCCAGCAGCCAAGAAGGGGGCGGGTTCAATGAGCAGTTCTTC. It translates to CASSQEGGGFNEQFF.

The rearrangement joins TRBV6-6 to TRBJ2-1; TRBD2 matches 11 bases. V lost 6 bases to trimming and J lost 3 bases; unmatched junction nucleotides: 4. CDR1 and CDR2 from the germline V gene are MNHNY and SVGAGI (reference sequence). CDR3 length: 15 residues. The CDR3: CASSPTSGSYNEQFF. The CDR3 nucleotides are TGTGCCAGCAGCCCTACTAGCGGGAGCTACAATGAGCAGTTCTTC.

The chain carries TRBV5-1 and TRBJ2-3; 9 bases fit TRBD1. V was clipped by 1 base and J by 4 bases; unmatched bases: 10. Per the germline V gene, CDR1 is SGHRS and CDR2 is YFSETQ. The CDR3 length is 17 residues. Here the CDR3 DNA reads TGCGCCAGCAGCTTGACCCGACAGGGGGGAATTGCAGATACGCAGTATTTT. This encodes CASSLTRQGGIADTQYF.